A selection of T cell receptor beta chains follows, all from one sample in a study of breast tumors, draining lymph nodes, adjacent tissues. Using its own MiXCR run on the multiplex PCR reads, TCRdb lists one record per CDR3 protein. The data show around 230,000 distinct CDR3 sequences, with less than 40% seen just once and approximately 3.6% held by the top ten. Sequencing was carried out using axillary lymph node tissue. These receptors all stem from a female donor with breast cancer. Some clones in this sample may be carry-over from other donors' samples. Each CDR3 is given with its conserved first and last residue. A D gene is named only where the DNA matches it firmly. Some rows mark clone size as missing; the rest say once, few, many or name a class of expanded clone.

>TRBV11-3|-|-|TRBJ2-1
CASRQRGNNEQFF
TGTGCCAGCCGCCAAAGAGGGAACAATGAGCAGTTCTTC
>TRBV5-6|many|TRBD2|TRBJ2-1
CASSLDLAGDNEQFF
TGTGCCAGCAGCTTGGATCTAGCGGGGGACAATGAGCAGTTCTTC
>TRBV18|few|TRBD1|TRBJ1-1
CASSPSGGETEAFF
TGTGCCAGCTCACCTTCAGGGGGGGAGACTGAAGCTTTCTTT
>TRBV11-2|many|TRBD1|TRBJ1-2
CASSLEAGGLTSGYTF
TGTGCCAGCAGCTTAGAGGCAGGGGGCCTTACTTCTGGCTACACCTTC
>TRBV29-1|-|TRBD2|TRBJ2-3
CSVEHPLRGIDTQYF
TGCAGCGTTGAGCACCCCTTGCGGGGGATAGATACGCAGTATTTT
>TRBV29-1|-|TRBD1|TRBJ1-2
CSVDPPPQGADYGYTF
TGCAGCGTTGATCCCCCCCCCCAGGGGGCGGACTATGGCTACACCTTC
>TRBV2|-|-|TRBJ2-1
CASCFSAGVSEQFF
TGTGCCAGCTGTTTTTCGGCCGGGGTTAGTGAGCAGTTCTTC
>TRBV7-2|many|-|TRBJ2-7
CASSLGGLSEQYF
TGTGCCAGCAGCTTAGGAGGGCTATCCGAGCAGTACTTC
>TRBV20-1|-|-|TRBJ1-1
CSARDRGGPPLAFF
TGCAGTGCTAGAGACAGGGGAGGTCCCCCCCTAGCTTTCTTT
>TRBV6-5|-|TRBD2|TRBJ2-7
CASSYVLGGGSHEQYF
TGTGCCAGCAGTTACGTCCTGGGGGGGGGTTCCCACGAGCAGTACTTC
>TRBV12-3/TRBV12-4|-|-|TRBJ1-2
CASSFLPGNGYTF
TGTGCCAGCAGTTTTCTCCCGGGGAATGGCTACACCTTC
>TRBV7-8|many|-|TRBJ2-7
CASSVGWAETNYEQYF
TGTGCCAGCAGCGTGGGGTGGGCAGAAACCAACTACGAGCAGTACTTC
>TRBV12-2|-|-|TRBJ2-3
CASRLAETRGTDTQYF
TGTGCAAGTCGCTTAGCCGAGACTAGAGGCACAGATACGCAGTATTTT
>TRBV6-2/TRBV6-3|once|-|TRBJ1-2
CASSSKSLYGYTF
TGTGCCAGCAGTTCCAAGAGTCTATATGGCTACACCTTC
>TRBV5-1|-|-|TRBJ2-3
CASSPLASTDTQYF
TGCGCCAGCAGCCCCTTGGCGAGCACAGATACGCAGTATTTT
>TRBV5-8|many|-|TRBJ1-5
CASSLARNQPQHF
TGTGCCAGCAGCTTGGCCCGGAATCAGCCCCAGCATTTT
>TRBV4-2|many|-|TRBJ1-4
CASSQVGRGGEKLFF
TGTGCCAGCAGCCAAGTAGGCAGGGGTGGGGAAAAACTGTTTTTT
>TRBV4-2|-|-|TRBJ1-6
CASSERLLAGGDSPLHF
TGTGCCAGCAGCGAACGCCTACTAGCGGGGGGGGACTCACCCCTCCACTTT
>TRBV5-1|-|-|TRBJ2-7
CASSLRLAVNSYEQYF
TGTGCCAGCAGCTTACGGCTAGCTGTCAACTCCTACGAGCAGTACTTC
>TRBV2|-|TRBD2|TRBJ2-3
CATSASGTTFTDTQYF
TGTGCCACCAGTGCCTCGGGGACTACCTTCACAGATACGCAGTATTTT
>TRBV27|-|TRBD1|TRBJ1-2
CASWDSYGYTF
TGTGCCAGCTGGGACAGCTATGGCTACACCTTC
>TRBV5-1|once|-|TRBJ2-5
CASRRRQETHYF
TGCGCCAGCAGGAGGCGCCAAGAGACCCACTACTTC
>TRBV7-2|-|TRBD2|TRBJ2-3
CASTPYGRGDTDTQYF
TGTGCCAGCACCCCCTACGGGCGGGGGGACACAGATACGCAGTATTTT
>TRBV4-2|-|-|TRBJ2-1
CASSPGGDEREQFF
TGTGCCAGCAGCCCAGGGGGGGACGAGAGGGAGCAGTTCTTC
>TRBV7-9|many|TRBD2|TRBJ2-7
CASSPGLAGEQYF
TGTGCCAGCAGCCCGGGACTAGCGGGCGAGCAGTACTTC